This TCR beta chain was retrieved from a study of Graves' ophthalmopathy and Graves' hyperthyroidism. Across the whole study: Over 18 months of follow-up, stable hyperthyroidism required that no ophthalmopathy appear. General study points: A 13-signature model separated ophthalmopathy from stable hyperthyroidism, reaching less than 90% sensitivity and almost 82% specificity cross-validated.

RNA transcripts were the template, and TCR beta CDR3 regions were amplified from them. Second-round multiplex PCR came after first-round RT-PCR with HTBI primers. TCRdb reanalysed the multiplex PCR reads using MiXCR and keeps one entry per CDR3 protein. The profile shows more than 1,000,000 distinct CDR3 sequences, about 36% of them singletons. Hyperthyroidism patients, aged 18 to 65, were newly diagnosed, under 2 months' duration. Points on this clonotype: The antigen is unknown.

The sample consisted of peripheral blood or thyroid tissue (not recorded which). The receptor comes from an adult man with Graves' hyperthyroidism.

This chain's CDR3 is CAWRMLGTSAHEQYF. The CDR3, as DNA: TGTGCCTGGAGGATGCTAGGGACTAGCGCCCACGAGCAGTACTTC. The chain joins TRBV30 to TRBJ2-7, with 10 nucleotides matching TRBD2. V dropped 3 bases and J dropped 5; count of bases not matched to a gene: 10. Germline V CDR1 and CDR2: GTSNPN, SVGIG (reference sequence). This CDR3 contains 15 residues.